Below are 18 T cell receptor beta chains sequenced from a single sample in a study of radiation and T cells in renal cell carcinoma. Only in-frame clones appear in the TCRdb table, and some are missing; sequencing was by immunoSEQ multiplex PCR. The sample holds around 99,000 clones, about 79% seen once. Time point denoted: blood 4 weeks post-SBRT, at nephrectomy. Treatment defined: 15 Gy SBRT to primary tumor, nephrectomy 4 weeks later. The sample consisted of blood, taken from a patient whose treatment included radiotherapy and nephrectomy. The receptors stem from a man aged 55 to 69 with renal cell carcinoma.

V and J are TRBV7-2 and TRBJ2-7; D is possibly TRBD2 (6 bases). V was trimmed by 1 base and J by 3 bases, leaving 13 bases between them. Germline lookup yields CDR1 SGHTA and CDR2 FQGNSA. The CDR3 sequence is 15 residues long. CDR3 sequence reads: CASSLEHGSRYEQYF. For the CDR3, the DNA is TGTGCCAGCAGCTTAGAACACGGGAGCCGCTACGAGCAGTACTTC.

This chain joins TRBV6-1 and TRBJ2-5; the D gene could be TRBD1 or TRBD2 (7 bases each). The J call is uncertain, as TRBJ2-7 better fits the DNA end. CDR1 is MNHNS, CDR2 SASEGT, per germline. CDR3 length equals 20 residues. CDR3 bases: TGTGCCAGCAGTGAAAGGAGGGGGTTTGTCGGGAGGAAGGGACAGCACGAGCAGTACTTC. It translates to CASSERRGFVGRKGQHEQYF.

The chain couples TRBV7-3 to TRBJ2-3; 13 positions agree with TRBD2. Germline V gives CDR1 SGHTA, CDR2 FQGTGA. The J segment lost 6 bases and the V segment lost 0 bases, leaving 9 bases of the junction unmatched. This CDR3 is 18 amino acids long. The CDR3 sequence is CASSLTVGLAGSADTQYF. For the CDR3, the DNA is TGTGCCAGCAGCTTAACGGTGGGACTAGCGGGATCCGCGGATACGCAGTATTTT.

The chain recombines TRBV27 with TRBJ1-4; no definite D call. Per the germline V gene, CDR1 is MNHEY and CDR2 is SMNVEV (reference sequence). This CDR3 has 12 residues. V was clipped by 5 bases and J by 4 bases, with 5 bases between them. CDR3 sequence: CASSPSNEKLFF. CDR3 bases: TGTGCCAGCAGTCCGAGTAATGAAAAACTGTTTTTT.

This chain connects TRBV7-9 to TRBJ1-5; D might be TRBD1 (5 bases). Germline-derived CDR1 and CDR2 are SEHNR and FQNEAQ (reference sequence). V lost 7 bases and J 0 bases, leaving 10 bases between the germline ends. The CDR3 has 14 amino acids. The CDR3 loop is CASTWGDSNQPQHF. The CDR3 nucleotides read TGTGCCAGCACCTGGGGGGATAGCAATCAGCCCCAGCATTTT.

CDR3 nucleotides: TGTGCCAGTAGTAACCGGGACAGGGGTGAGTACGAGCAGTACTTC. Protein product: CASSNRDRGEYEQYF. V gene TRBV19 combines with J gene TRBJ2-7; 10 bases map to TRBD1. The V gene's germline CDR1 is LNHDA and CDR2 SQIVND (reference sequence). After removal of 4 bases from V and 4 bases from J, the junction contained 7 bases not matched to a gene. The CDR3 length is 15 residues.

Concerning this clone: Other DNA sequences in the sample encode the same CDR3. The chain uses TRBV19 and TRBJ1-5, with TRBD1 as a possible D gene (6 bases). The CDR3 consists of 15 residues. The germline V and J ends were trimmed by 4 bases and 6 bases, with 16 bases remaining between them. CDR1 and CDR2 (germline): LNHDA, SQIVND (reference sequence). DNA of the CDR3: TGTGCCAGTAGTACACCTGGGCAGGGGACTCAGCCCCAGCATTTT. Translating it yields CASSTPGQGTQPQHF.

The CDR3 DNA reads as TGCGCCAGCAGTGAAGAGGACTACGAGCAGTACTTC. Translating gives CASSEEDYEQYF. The chain couples TRBV10-2 to TRBJ2-7; D gene uncertain. Germline CDR1 and CDR2: WSHSY and SAAADI. V was clipped by 3 bases and J by 3 bases, with 6 bases between them. The CDR3 spans 12 residues.

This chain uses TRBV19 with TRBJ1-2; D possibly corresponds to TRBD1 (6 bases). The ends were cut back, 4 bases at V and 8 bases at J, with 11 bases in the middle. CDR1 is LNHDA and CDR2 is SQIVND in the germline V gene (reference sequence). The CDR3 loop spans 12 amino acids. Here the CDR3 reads CASSRQERGYTF. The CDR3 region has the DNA TGTGCCAGTAGTAGACAGGAGAGAGGCTACACCTTC. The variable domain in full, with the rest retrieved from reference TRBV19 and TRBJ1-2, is DGGITQSPKYLFRKEGQNVTLSCEQNLNHDAMYWYRQDPGQGLRLIYYSQIVNDFQKGDIAEGYSVSREKKESFPLTVTSAQKNPTAFYLCASSRQERGYTFGSGTRLTVV.

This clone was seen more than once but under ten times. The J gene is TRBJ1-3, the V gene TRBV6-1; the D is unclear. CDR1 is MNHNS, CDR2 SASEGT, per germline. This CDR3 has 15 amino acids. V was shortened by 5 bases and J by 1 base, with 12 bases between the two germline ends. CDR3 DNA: TGTGCCAGCAGTCGGGTCGGAGGATCTGGAAACACCATATATTTT. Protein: CASSRVGGSGNTIYF.

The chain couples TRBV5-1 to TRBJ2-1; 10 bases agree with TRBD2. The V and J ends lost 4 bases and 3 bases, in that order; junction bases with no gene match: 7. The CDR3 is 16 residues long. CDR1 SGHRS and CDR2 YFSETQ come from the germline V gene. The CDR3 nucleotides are TGCGCCAGCAGCCCCTTTTCTAGCGGGAGCTACAATGAGCAGTTCTTC. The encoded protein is CASSPFSSGSYNEQFF.

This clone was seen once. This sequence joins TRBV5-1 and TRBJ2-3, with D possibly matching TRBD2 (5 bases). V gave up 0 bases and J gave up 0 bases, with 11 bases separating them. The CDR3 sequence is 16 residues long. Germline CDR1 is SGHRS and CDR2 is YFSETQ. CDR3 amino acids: CASSLEGRVSTDTQYF. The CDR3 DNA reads TGCGCCAGCAGCTTGGAAGGGAGAGTAAGCACAGATACGCAGTATTTT.

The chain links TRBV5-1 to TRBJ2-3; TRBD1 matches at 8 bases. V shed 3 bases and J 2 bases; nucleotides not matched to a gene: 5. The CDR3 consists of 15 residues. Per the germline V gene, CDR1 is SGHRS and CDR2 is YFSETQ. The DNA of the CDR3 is TGCGCCAGCAGCTCCGGGACAGGCTACACAGATACGCAGTATTTT. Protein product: CASSSGTGYTDTQYF.

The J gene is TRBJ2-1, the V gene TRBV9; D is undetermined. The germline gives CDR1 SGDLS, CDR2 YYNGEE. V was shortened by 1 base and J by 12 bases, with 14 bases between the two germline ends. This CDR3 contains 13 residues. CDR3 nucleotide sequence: TGTGCCAGCAGCGTATCTCCCGGGCCCGGGCAGTTCTTC. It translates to CASSVSPGPGQFF. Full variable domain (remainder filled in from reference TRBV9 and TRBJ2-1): DSGVTQTPKHLITATGQRVTLRCSPRSGDLSVYWYQQSLDQGLQFLIQYYNGEERAKGNILERFSAQQFPDLHSELNLSSLELGDSALYFCASSVSPGPGQFFGPGTRLTVL.

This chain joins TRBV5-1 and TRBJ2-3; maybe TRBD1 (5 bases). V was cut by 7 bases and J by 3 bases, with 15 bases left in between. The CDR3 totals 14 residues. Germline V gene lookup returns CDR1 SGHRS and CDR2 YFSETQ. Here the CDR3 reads CASSRAGRTDTQYF. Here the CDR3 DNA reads TGCGCCAGCTCCAGGGCAGGGCGAACAGATACGCAGTATTTT.

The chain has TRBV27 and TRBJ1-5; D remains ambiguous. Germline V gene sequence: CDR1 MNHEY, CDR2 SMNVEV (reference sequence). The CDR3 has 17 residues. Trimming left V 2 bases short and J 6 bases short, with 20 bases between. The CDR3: CASSLKGRPNPTQPQHF. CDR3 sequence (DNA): TGTGCCAGCAGTTTAAAAGGGCGACCGAACCCTACTCAGCCCCAGCATTTT.

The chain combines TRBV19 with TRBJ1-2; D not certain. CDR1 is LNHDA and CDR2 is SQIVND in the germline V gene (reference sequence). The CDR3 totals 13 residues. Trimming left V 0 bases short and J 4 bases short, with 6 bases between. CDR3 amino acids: CASSIDRFYGYTF. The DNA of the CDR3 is TGTGCCAGTAGTATAGATAGGTTCTATGGCTACACCTTC.

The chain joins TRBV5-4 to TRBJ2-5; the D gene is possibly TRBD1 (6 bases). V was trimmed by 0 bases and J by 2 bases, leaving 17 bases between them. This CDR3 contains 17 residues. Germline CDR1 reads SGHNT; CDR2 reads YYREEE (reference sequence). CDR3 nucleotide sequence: TGTGCCAGCAGCTTGGGTGGGGGCTTTGACACACAAGAGACCCAGTACTTC. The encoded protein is CASSLGGGFDTQETQYF. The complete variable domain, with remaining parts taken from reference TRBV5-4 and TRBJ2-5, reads ETGVTQSPTHLIKTRGQQVTLRCSSQSGHNTVSWYQQALGQGPQFIFQYYREEENGRGNFPPRFSGLQFPNYSSELNVNALELDDSALYLCASSLGGGFDTQETQYFGPGTRLLVL.